This T cell receptor (beta chain) is drawn from a study of CD8+ T cells in alopecia areata. Study-level results: Scalp sample data also include resident alphabeta T cells from normal skin. Tofacitinib yielded significantly lower scalp clonality and fewer expanded CD8+ clones among the top 100.

Indicated treatment: oral pan-JAK inhibitor, 5-10 mg twice daily. Extracted RNA was reverse transcribed into cDNA, the sequencing template. This table comes from immunoSEQ multiplex PCR, and its TCRdb copy is limited to in-frame clones, with some not included. In the table there are 150,000 to 250,000 clones, around 60% of which are singletons. For this clone: Antigen specificity is unknown.

Germline loops: CDR1 GTSNPN, CDR2 SVGIG (reference sequence). Trimming took 3 bases from V and 7 from J, leaving 21 bases between them. The CDR3 consists of 15 residues. The rearrangement links TRBV30 to TRBJ1-1; maybe TRBD1 (5 bases). The sequencing used CD4+ T cells sorted from blood, collected at week 4, from a patient treated with tofacitinib. This TCR was sampled from a human donor with alopecia areata. CDR3 residues: CAWRPPGFMGGEAFF. CDR3 in DNA: TGTGCCTGGAGACCACCGGGTTTCATGGGGGGTGAAGCTTTCTTT.